This entry lists 10 T cell receptor beta chains sequenced from one sample in a study of regulatory T cells in long-lasting Graves disease. Time point denoted: newly diagnosed GD, antithyroid drugs for less than 3 months. Generation of the TCR library employed RNA extracted from PBMCs. In building TCR beta libraries, iRepertoire HTBI primers were used together with Arm-PCR of CDR3 regions. TCRdb itself ran the multiplex PCR reads through MiXCR, one entry per CDR3 protein. The table shows around 500,000 distinct CDR3 sequences, with 12% occurring only once. The same sample was also studied in work on T cells in Graves' hyperthyroidism and ophthalmopathy.

Here the sequenced sample was peripheral blood mononuclear cells (PBMCs), taken at new diagnosis, from a patient treated with antithyroid drugs. Source of these receptors: a woman aged 30 to 39 with Graves disease.

This clonotype was seen ten or more times. This rearrangement joins TRBV10-3 to TRBJ1-1, with no clear D. V was shortened by 3 bases and J by 2 bases, with 7 bases between the two germline ends. The CDR3 covers 13 residues. Germline V lookup: CDR1 ENHRY, CDR2 SYGVKD. DNA for the CDR3: TGTGCCATCAGTGAAACAGACAACACTGAAGCTTTCTTT. It yields the protein CAISETDNTEAFF.

This clonotype showed up many times. The chain carries TRBV11-3 and TRBJ2-7, with a tentative D call TRBD1 (6 bases). The germline V and J ends were trimmed by 5 bases and 4 bases, with 15 bases remaining between them. Per the germline V gene, CDR1 is SGHNT and CDR2 is YENEEA. This CDR3 is 14 amino acids long. CDR3 sequence (DNA): TGTGCCAGCAGCGTTGGACAGAAGTTATACGAGCAGTACTTC. It codes for CASSVGQKLYEQYF.

This clonotype came up a few times. The J gene is TRBJ1-1, the V gene TRBV15; unclear D gene. Germline-derived CDR1 and CDR2 are LNHNV and YYDKDF (reference sequence). Trimming stripped 3 bases from V and 10 bases from J, with 18 bases between. CDR3 size: 14 residues. CDR3 sequence (DNA): TGTGCCACCAGCAGTGATTCGAAATTGGTGGGAGCTTTCTTT. Its protein is CATSSDSKLVGAFF.

This clonotype was observed a handful of times. The chain combines TRBV6-1 with TRBJ2-1; TRBD2 agrees at 9 bases. The CDR3 runs to 14 residues. Per the germline V gene, CDR1 is MNHNS and CDR2 is SASEGT. V shed 6 bases and J 8 bases; nucleotides not matched to a gene: 8. CDR3 protein: CASRPGLAFHEQFF. CDR3 nucleotides: TGTGCCAGCAGACCGGGACTAGCTTTCCATGAGCAGTTCTTC.

This clonotype occurred a few times. The chain has TRBV28 and TRBJ2-7; 12 bases align to TRBD1. This CDR3 is built from 15 residues. Looked up from germline, CDR1 is MDHEN and CDR2 is SYDVKM. V shed 4 bases and J 7 bases; nucleotides not matched to a gene: 8. CDR3 amino acids: CASSSSGTGGREQYF. The CDR3 DNA reads as TGTGCCAGCAGTTCCTCCGGGACAGGGGGCAGGGAGCAGTACTTC.

This clonotype was seen at least ten times. The gene calls are TRBV6-1 and TRBJ2-7; tentative D call: TRBD1 (6 bases). Germline V gene lookup returns CDR1 MNHNS and CDR2 SASEGT. Trimming removed 3 bases from V and 7 bases from J, with 19 bases in between. The CDR3 contains 15 residues. The CDR3 DNA sequence: TGTGCCAGCAGTGATATCGTACAGGGAATACGGGAGCAGTACTTC. Its translation: CASSDIVQGIREQYF.

Only a few counts were recorded for this clonotype. The rearrangement joins TRBV5-5 to TRBJ2-7; TRBD2 is a possible D gene (5 bases). The CDR3 sequence is 15 residues long. Germline V CDR1 and CDR2: SGHKS, YYEKEE (reference sequence). The V end was cut by 4 bases, the J end by 5 bases, with 19 bases between. The CDR3 DNA reads as TGTGCCAGCAGCGATCCGGGGAGACCTTGGGACGAGCAGTACTTC. The encoded protein is CASSDPGRPWDEQYF.

This clonotype was detected once. This likely stems from a read error, as it lies one base from a far larger clone. The chain has TRBV11-3 and TRBJ2-1, with D perhaps TRBD1 or TRBD2 (5 bases each). The DNA end favors TRBJ2-5, so the J call may be wrong. This CDR3 is 13 amino acids long. Germline V CDR1 and CDR2: SGHNT, YENEEA. CDR3 DNA: TGTGCCAGCGCCTGGGACCTTCAAGAGACCCAGTACTTC. As protein: CASAWDLQETQYF.

This clonotype was recorded at least ten times. This rearrangement joins TRBV3-1 to TRBJ2-7; TRBD2 matches 7 bases. The CDR3 sequence is 17 residues long. The V segment lost 1 base and the J segment 2 bases; nucleotides outside the gene matches: 11. Germline CDR1 reads LGHDT; CDR2 reads YNNKEL (reference sequence). CDR3 nucleotides: TGTGCCAGCAGCCAAGTTAGCGGGCGGGACGCAACCTACGAGCAGTACTTC. Translating gives CASSQVSGRDATYEQYF.

This clonotype was counted at least ten times. V gene TRBV18 combines with J gene TRBJ2-7, with TRBD1 matching over 9 bases. CDR3 length equals 14 residues. Unmatched junction bases numbered 0, after V lost 1 base and J lost 2 bases. Germline values: CDR1 KGHSH, CDR2 LQKENI. The CDR3 region is CASSPRTGAYEQYF. In DNA, the CDR3 is TGTGCCAGCTCACCACGGACAGGGGCCTACGAGCAGTACTTC. Full variable domain (outside the CDR3, taken from reference TRBV18 and TRBJ2-7): NAGVMQNPRHLVRRRGQEARLRCSPMKGHSHVYWYRQLPEEGLKFMVYLQKENIIDESGMPKERFSAEFPKEGPSILRIQQVVRGDSAAYFCASSPRTGAYEQYFGPGTRLTVT.